The clone carrying this T cell receptor beta chain was found a few times. The data derive from a study of T-cell reconstitution after alpha-beta-depleted transplantation in children. For TCRbeta, the library was prepared with unique molecular identifiers. TCRdb reprocessed the PCR reads with MiXCR, giving one entry per CDR3 protein. The sample records about 400,000 distinct CDR3 sequences, about 20% being singletons. CDR1 MDHEN and CDR2 SYDVKM come from the germline V gene. The V end was cut by 8 bases, the J end by 5 bases, with 6 bases between. The CDR3 extends over 10 amino acids. Sequencing was performed on PBMCs from the stem cell graft donor, taken from the stem cell graft. The chain joins TRBV28 to TRBJ1-2; D remains ambiguous. The origin of this receptor is a human donor who donated a stem cell graft to a child with acute myeloid leukemia. The CDR3 loop reads CASEGYGYTF. CDR3 nucleotides: TGTGCCAGCGAGGGTTATGGCTACACCTTC.